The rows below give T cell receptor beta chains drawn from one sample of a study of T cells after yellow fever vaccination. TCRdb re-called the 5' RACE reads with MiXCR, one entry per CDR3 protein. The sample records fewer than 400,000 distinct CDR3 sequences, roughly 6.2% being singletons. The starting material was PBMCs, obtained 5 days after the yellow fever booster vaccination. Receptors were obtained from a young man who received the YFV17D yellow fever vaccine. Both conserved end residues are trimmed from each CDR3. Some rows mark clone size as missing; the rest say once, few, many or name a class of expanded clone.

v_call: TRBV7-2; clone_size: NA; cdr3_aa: ASSQGIVYGYT
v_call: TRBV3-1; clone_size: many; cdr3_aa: ASSPYREEQY
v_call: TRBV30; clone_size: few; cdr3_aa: AWGGGGAYNEQF
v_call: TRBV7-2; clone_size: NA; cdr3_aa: ASTFGGDGYT
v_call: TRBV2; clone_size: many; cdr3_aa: ASSKDGTSVYNEQF
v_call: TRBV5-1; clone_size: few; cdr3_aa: ASSSRGPANTGELF
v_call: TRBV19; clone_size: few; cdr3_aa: ASSTGNQETQY
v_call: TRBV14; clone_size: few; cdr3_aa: ASSQDWGIMNTEAF
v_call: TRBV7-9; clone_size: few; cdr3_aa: ASSLGQLYEQY
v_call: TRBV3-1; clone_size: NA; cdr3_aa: ASSLGTSKNIQY